This T cell receptor beta chain is drawn from a study of cytomegalovirus exposure and HLA in healthy donors. Remarks on this clone: Its antigen is currently unknown.

Whole-study findings and limits: A link between a missense DCLRE1C variant and TCR beta V- and J-gene trimming emerged from a later analysis.

The V end lost 8 bases, the J end lost 2 bases, and 8 bases lay between the germline ends. The germline CDR1 and CDR2 sequences are SNHLY and FYNNEI. The CDR3 has 12 residues. Vbeta (60) and Jbeta (13) primers were used in the PCR. Clones were sequenced by immunoSEQ multiplex PCR, and TCRdb holds only the in-frame ones, with some missing. The table shows 120,000 or so clones, with around three quarters occurring only once. The specimen was PBMCs. The chain is built from TRBV2 and TRBJ2-3; tentative D call: TRBD1 (5 bases). The receptor was isolated from a woman in her thirties or forties in good health and CMV-seropositive. This CDR3 reads CASVRDTDTQYF. CDR3 sequence (DNA): TGTGCCAGCGTCAGGGACACAGATACGCAGTATTTT.